A single sample gave rise to the 27 T cell receptor beta chains below, sequenced in a study of shared clonotypes between healthy human individuals. Generated by immunoSEQ multiplex PCR, the TCRdb table keeps only in-frame clones and is missing some. This sample has about 1 million clones; around 76% occur once, and the top ten carry approximately 1.5%. The sample comprised memory CD4+ T cells sorted from blood. Described subset: CD45RA-negative fraction. The receptors derive from a man aged 18-30 years in good health.

The chain uses TRBV9 and TRBJ1-4; D is uncertain. Trimming removed 0 bases at V and 10 bases at J, with 13 bases between. Germline CDR1 reads SGDLS; CDR2 reads YYNGEE. This CDR3 spans 14 amino acids. Written as DNA, the CDR3 is TGTGCCAGCAGCGTAGGAGATAGACCATTAAAACTGTTTTTT. Its protein product is CASSVGDRPLKLFF.

The chain joins TRBV7-9 to TRBJ2-2, with 7 positions matching TRBD1. Germline assignment: CDR1 SEHNR and CDR2 FQNEAQ (reference sequence). The ends lost 7 bases at V and 5 bases at J; junction bases unmatched: 7. The CDR3 is made up of 14 amino acids. The CDR3 DNA reads as TGTGCCAGCACCCGGGACAGACCTACCGGGGAGCTGTTTTTT. It translates to CASTRDRPTGELFF.

This clone was seen at least ten times. This chain connects TRBV5-1 to TRBJ2-6, with TRBD1 matching over 12 bases. The CDR3 totals 17 residues. CDR1 and CDR2 (germline): SGHRS, YFSETQ. V lost 4 bases to trimming and J lost 3 bases; unmatched junction nucleotides: 5. In nucleotides, the CDR3 is TGCGCCAGCAGCACCGGGACAGGGGGCGGTGGGGCCAACGTCCTGACTTTC. Protein: CASSTGTGGGGANVLTF.

For this clone: This sample also contains other DNA sequences that code for the same CDR3. The V call is TRBV6-4, the J call TRBJ1-1; 8 bases line up with TRBD1. The CDR3 spans 13 residues. V trimming: 3 bases; J trimming: 5 bases; junction bases outside the gene matches: 2. Germline CDR1 is MRHNA and CDR2 is SNTAGT. The CDR3: CASSEQGGTEAFF. The CDR3 DNA is TGTGCCAGCAGTGAACAGGGGGGGACTGAAGCTTTCTTT.

This rearrangement joins TRBV28 to TRBJ1-4; D gene uncertain. V gave up 6 bases and J gave up 8 bases, with 19 bases separating them. This CDR3 is 15 amino acids long. Per germline, CDR1 MDHEN and CDR2 SYDVKM. CDR3 amino acids: CASSPSLELGEKLFF. The CDR3 nucleotides are TGTGCCAGCAGCCCCAGCCTTGAATTAGGGGAAAAACTGTTTTTT.

This clone turned up a few times. The DNA for the CDR3 is TGTGCCAGCAGCTCGAGCGGGAGGGGACCCACAGATACGCAGTATTTT. It codes for CASSSSGRGPTDTQYF. This chain uses TRBV7-2 with TRBJ2-3; 10 bases map to TRBD2. Germline loops: CDR1 SGHTA, CDR2 FQGNSA. This CDR3 region has 16 residues. Trimming cost V 4 bases and J 2 bases; bases outside gene matches: 6.

V and J are TRBV29-1 and TRBJ2-7; D may be TRBD2 (5 bases). Germline V gene data show CDR1 as SQVTM and CDR2 as ANQGSEA. This CDR3 contains 13 residues. V lost 7 bases, J lost 3 bases, and 16 bases lay in between. CDR3 DNA: TGCAGCGCCCGAGACGGAGGCGACTACGAGCAGTACTTC. Translating gives CSARDGGDYEQYF.

This clone was recorded a few times. V and J are TRBV19 and TRBJ1-5, with 7 nucleotides matching TRBD1. The trim removed 6 bases at V and 0 bases at J, leaving 8 bases unmatched. Germline lookup yields CDR1 LNHDA and CDR2 SQIVND (reference sequence). This CDR3 is built from 16 residues. CDR3 sequence reads: CASRKRTGDSNQPQHF. In nucleotides, the CDR3 is TGTGCCAGTAGAAAGCGAACAGGGGATAGCAATCAGCCCCAGCATTTT.

This chain uses TRBV4-2 with TRBJ2-3, with a possible D match to TRBD2 (5 bases). The CDR3 is 15 residues long. V lost 1 base to trimming and J lost 0 bases, with 8 bases between them. Looked up from germline, CDR1 is LGHNA and CDR2 is YNFKEQ. The DNA of the CDR3 is TGTGCCAGCAGCCAAGCGGGGTCTAGCACAGATACGCAGTATTTT. This gives the protein CASSQAGSSTDTQYF.

Details on this clone: Other DNA sequences from this sample encode an identical CDR3 as well. V gene TRBV30 combines with J gene TRBJ2-7; 7 bases are shared with TRBD1. This CDR3 has 14 residues. Losses at the gene ends were 4 bases for V and 2 bases for J; bases not matched to a gene: 8. Per the germline V gene, CDR1 is GTSNPN and CDR2 is SVGIG (reference sequence). CDR3: CAWTLAGGTYEQYF. Here the CDR3 DNA reads TGTGCCTGGACCCTAGCAGGGGGAACCTACGAGCAGTACTTC. Complete variable domain (other parts from reference TRBV30 and TRBJ2-7): SQTIHQWPATLVQPVGSPLSLECTVEGTSNPNLYWYRQAAGRGLQLLFYSVGIGQISSEVPQNLSASRPQDRQFILSSKKLLLSDSGFYLCAWTLAGGTYEQYFGPGTRLTVT.

This clone turned up a few times. The V call is TRBV30, the J call TRBJ1-2; D call uncertain. V shed 5 bases and J shed 8 bases, with 18 bases lying between them. The germline gives CDR1 GTSNPN, CDR2 SVGIG (reference sequence). CDR3 length: 13 amino acids. Here the CDR3 DNA reads TGTGCCTGGTCCCTCTCCCCGACAAGGGGCTACACCTTC. It codes for CAWSLSPTRGYTF.

About this clone: Given a far larger clone just one base away, this is likely a sequencing read error. Different DNA sequences within this sample yield the same CDR3. J is TRBJ1-1 and V is TRBV5-1, with a weak D call TRBD1 (6 bases). Trimming pared 2 bases from V and 4 bases from J, leaving 12 bases between. The CDR3 totals 14 residues. Germline loops: CDR1 SGHRS, CDR2 YFSETQ. The DNA for the CDR3 is TGCGCCAGCAGCTTCGGGACACTCGGCACTGAAGCTTTCTTT. This codes for CASSFGTLGTEAFF.

The chain combines TRBV5-4 with TRBJ2-2, with a possible D match to TRBD1 (6 bases). CDR3 length: 14 residues. The germline gives CDR1 SGHNT, CDR2 YYREEE (reference sequence). V was trimmed by 6 bases and J by 1 base, leaving 10 bases between them. CDR3 DNA: TGTGCCAGCACCAAGGGACAGAACACCGGGGAGCTGTTTTTT. Translation gives CASTKGQNTGELFF.

This chain connects TRBV19 to TRBJ1-3; tentatively, D is TRBD1 (5 bases). This CDR3 contains 14 residues. In germline, CDR1 is LNHDA, CDR2 SQIVND (reference sequence). Between the trimmed V and J ends, which lost 6 bases and 4 bases, there was a span of 13 bases. The CDR3 protein is CASSTGATGNTIYF. The CDR3 DNA reads TGTGCCAGTAGCACAGGTGCCACGGGAAACACCATATATTTT.

This clone was seen a handful of times. The chain carries TRBV10-3 and TRBJ1-4; 8 nucleotides align to TRBD1. Germline CDR1 and CDR2: ENHRY and SYGVKD. Germline trimming cut 2 bases from V and 7 bases from J; bases unmatched to any gene: 0. The CDR3 totals 13 residues. The CDR3 bases are TGTGCCATCAGTGAGGGACAGGGTGAAAAACTGTTTTTT. It yields the protein CAISEGQGEKLFF.

The chain has TRBV11-3 and TRBJ2-5; 10 bases fit TRBD1. The CDR3 sequence is 15 residues long. In germline, CDR1 is SGHNT, CDR2 YENEEA. J gave up 2 bases and V 5 bases, and 5 bases lay outside the gene matches. CDR3 sequence (DNA): TGTGCCAGCAGCCACGGGACAGGGGTGCAAGAGACCCAGTACTTC. Translation gives CASSHGTGVQETQYF.

This clone was seen a handful of times. V usage is TRBV5-6 and J usage is TRBJ1-1; 7 bases match TRBD1. V trimming: 4 bases; J trimming: 3 bases; junction bases outside the gene matches: 6. The CDR3 sequence is 14 residues long. Germline loops: CDR1 SGHDT, CDR2 YYEEEE. The chain's CDR3 is CASSPTGKYTEAFF. The DNA for the CDR3 is TGTGCCAGCAGCCCGACAGGGAAGTACACTGAAGCTTTCTTT.

The V call is TRBV19, the J call TRBJ2-2, with 7 bases matching TRBD1. This CDR3 has 15 amino acids. The trim removed 4 bases at V and 3 bases at J, leaving 5 bases unmatched. Germline CDR1 and CDR2: LNHDA and SQIVND (reference sequence). CDR3 sequence: CASSNRGHDTGELFF. CDR3 sequence (DNA): TGTGCCAGTAGTAATAGGGGGCATGACACCGGGGAGCTGTTTTTT. The variable domain in full, completed from reference TRBV19 and TRBJ2-2, reads DGGITQSPKYLFRKEGQNVTLSCEQNLNHDAMYWYRQDPGQGLRLIYYSQIVNDFQKGDIAEGYSVSREKKESFPLTVTSAQKNPTAFYLCASSNRGHDTGELFFGEGSRLTVL.

This clone occurred once. J is TRBJ1-1 and V is TRBV5-1; 7 bases are a match to TRBD1. Unmatched junction bases numbered 6, after V lost 2 bases and J lost 5 bases. In germline, CDR1 is SGHRS, CDR2 YFSETQ. This CDR3 is built from 14 residues. Here the CDR3 DNA reads TGCGCCAGCAGCTTCGGAGACAGGGCTACTGAAGCTTTCTTT. It codes for CASSFGDRATEAFF.

This chain joins TRBV11-3 and TRBJ1-5; weak D call: TRBD1 (5 bases). CDR3 length: 13 amino acids. Germline CDR1 and CDR2: SGHNT and YENEEA. Trimming took 3 bases from V and 6 from J, leaving 9 bases between them. As DNA, the CDR3 is TGTGCCAGCAGCTTTGGGGGGAGTCAGCCCCAGCATTTT. This codes for CASSFGGSQPQHF.

V gene TRBV5-4 combines with J gene TRBJ2-4; no clear D gene. V lost 4 bases, J lost 5 bases, and 19 bases lay in between. In germline, CDR1 is SGHNT, CDR2 YYREEE (reference sequence). This CDR3 has 16 amino acids. CDR3 protein: CASSPRRKLGENIQYF. The DNA for the CDR3 is TGTGCCAGCAGCCCCCGGCGGAAATTGGGTGAAAACATTCAGTACTTC.

This clone showed up just once. The J gene is TRBJ2-7, the V gene TRBV18, with 9 bases matching TRBD1. The germline V gene encodes CDR1 KGHSH and CDR2 LQKENI. V lost 8 bases and J lost 6; bases outside the gene matches: 5. This CDR3 comprises 12 residues. The CDR3 DNA is TGTGCCAGCCGACAGGGGGAGGGCGAGCAGTACTTC. It codes for CASRQGEGEQYF. The full variable domain, in which reference TRBV18 and TRBJ2-7 provide the parts outside the CDR3, is NAGVMQNPRHLVRRRGQEARLRCSPMKGHSHVYWYRQLPEEGLKFMVYLQKENIIDESGMPKERFSAEFPKEGPSILRIQQVVRGDSAAYFCASRQGEGEQYFGPGTRLTVT.

This clone has only one observation. The chain uses TRBV29-1 and TRBJ1-1; D is possibly TRBD1 (5 bases). V was trimmed by 3 bases and J by 4 bases, leaving 12 bases between them. This CDR3 comprises 13 residues. Germline-derived CDR1 and CDR2 are SQVTM and ANQGSEA. The CDR3 sequence: CSVDQGGATEAFF. CDR3 sequence (DNA): TGCAGCGTTGATCAGGGTGGGGCCACTGAAGCTTTCTTT.

V and J are TRBV10-3 and TRBJ1-1; D not resolved. The germline CDR1 and CDR2 sequences are ENHRY and SYGVKD. V lost 7 bases and J lost 1, with 10 bases in between. The CDR3 is made up of 13 amino acids. The CDR3 loop is CAINPTANTEAFF. The CDR3 coding sequence is TGTGCCATCAACCCCACAGCGAACACTGAAGCTTTCTTT.

The chain employs TRBV7-9 and TRBJ2-3; tentative D call: TRBD2 (5 bases). V dropped 1 base and J dropped 8 bases, with 16 bases sitting between them. The CDR3 is 15 residues long. The V gene's germline CDR1 is SEHNR and CDR2 FQNEAQ (reference sequence). CDR3 nucleotides: TGTGCCAGCAGCTTAGACGGAGCGGCGGTTGGTACGCAGTATTTT. Translated, it gives CASSLDGAAVGTQYF.

The chain recombines TRBV4-1 with TRBJ1-1; tentative D call: TRBD1 (6 bases). The CDR3 is made up of 15 amino acids. V was cut by 4 bases and J by 1 base, with 13 bases left in between. Germline loops: CDR1 MGHRA, CDR2 YSYEKL. CDR3 sequence (DNA): TGCGCCAGCAGCCGATCGAGGGGGACGAACACTGAAGCTTTCTTT. It is translated as CASSRSRGTNTEAFF.

The chain is built from TRBV6-1 and TRBJ2-1; D perhaps matches TRBD1 (5 bases). CDR1 and CDR2 (germline): MNHNS, SASEGT. The CDR3 runs to 14 residues. The V end lost 3 bases, the J end lost 8 bases, and 14 bases lay between the germline ends. The CDR3 loop is CASSEGRVSDEQFF. The CDR3 coding sequence is TGTGCCAGCAGTGAGGGCAGGGTTTCCGATGAGCAGTTCTTC.